This TCR beta chain was sequenced in a study of cytomegalovirus exposure and HLA in healthy donors. Findings of the study overall: As was reported, the HLA-A and HLA-B alleles of most subjects were accurately predicted from TCR beta sequences. As confirmed in vitro, a few CMV-associated chains were specific for CMV antigens.

Germline loops: CDR1 SGHKS, CDR2 YYEKEE (reference sequence). The V gene lost 0 bases and the J gene lost 2 bases, with 9 bases spanning the gap. The CDR3 covers 14 residues. Researchers ran the PCR with 60 Vbeta and 13 Jbeta primers. Here immunoSEQ multiplex PCR was the method, and the copy in TCRdb shows in-frame clones only, minus some. The sample lists about 160,000 clones, 77% occurring once. This clone has only one observation. Antigen unknown. The chain joins TRBV5-5 to TRBJ2-7; TRBD2 is a possible D gene (5 bases). This sequence originates from a woman in her twenties or thirties in good health and CMV-seronegative. Sequencing was done on a sample of PBMCs. CDR3 amino acids: CASSLAGIAYEQYF. DNA of the CDR3: TGTGCCAGCAGCTTGGCCGGGATCGCCTACGAGCAGTACTTC.